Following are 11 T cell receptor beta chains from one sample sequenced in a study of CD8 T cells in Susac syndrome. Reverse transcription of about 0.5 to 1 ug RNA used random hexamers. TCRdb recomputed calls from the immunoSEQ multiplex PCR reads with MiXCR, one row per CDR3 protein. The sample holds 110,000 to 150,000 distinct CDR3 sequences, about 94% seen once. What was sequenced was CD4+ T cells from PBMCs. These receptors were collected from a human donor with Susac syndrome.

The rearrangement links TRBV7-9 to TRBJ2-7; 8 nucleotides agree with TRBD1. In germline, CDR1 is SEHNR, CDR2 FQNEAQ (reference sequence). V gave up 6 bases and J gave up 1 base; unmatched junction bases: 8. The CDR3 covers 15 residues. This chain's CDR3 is CASRLGGQGSYEQYF. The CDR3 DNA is TGTGCCAGCAGGCTAGGCGGACAGGGATCCTACGAGCAGTACTTC.

CDR3 DNA: TGTGCCAGCAGGGAGGGGTCCGGGGAGCTGTTTTTT. Encoded protein: CASREGSGELFF. The chain combines TRBV13 with TRBJ2-2; a weak D match, TRBD2 (6 bases). Trimming left V 6 bases short and J 6 bases short, with 8 bases between. The V gene's germline CDR1 is PRHDT and CDR2 FYEKMQ (reference sequence). The length of the CDR3 is 12 residues.

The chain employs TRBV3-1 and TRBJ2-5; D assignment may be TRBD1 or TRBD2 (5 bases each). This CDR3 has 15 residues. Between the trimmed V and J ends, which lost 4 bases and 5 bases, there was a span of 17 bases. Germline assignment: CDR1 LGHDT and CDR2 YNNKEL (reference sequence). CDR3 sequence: CASSLRPRGAETQYF. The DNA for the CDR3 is TGTGCCAGCAGCCTACGGCCTCGAGGGGCGGAGACCCAGTACTTC.

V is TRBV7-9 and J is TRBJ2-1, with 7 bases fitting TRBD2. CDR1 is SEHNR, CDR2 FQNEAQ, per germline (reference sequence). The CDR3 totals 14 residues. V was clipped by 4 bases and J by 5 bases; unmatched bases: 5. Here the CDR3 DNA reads TGTGCCAGCAGCTGGCCGGGAGGTCACAATGAGCAGTTCTTC. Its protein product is CASSWPGGHNEQFF.

The CDR3 nucleotides are TGTGCCAGCTCACCACTGGGGGATGGCGCAGATACGCAGTATTTT. It yields the protein CASSPLGDGADTQYF. The chain employs TRBV18 and TRBJ2-3; perhaps D is TRBD1 or TRBD2 (5 bases each). Germline V gives CDR1 KGHSH, CDR2 LQKENI. Trimming stripped 1 base from V and 4 bases from J, with 12 bases between. The CDR3 extends over 15 amino acids.

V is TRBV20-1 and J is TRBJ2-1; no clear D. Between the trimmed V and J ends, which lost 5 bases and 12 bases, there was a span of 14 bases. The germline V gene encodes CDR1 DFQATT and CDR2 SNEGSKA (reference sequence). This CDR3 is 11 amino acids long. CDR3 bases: TGCAGTGCTCCATACTACCAAGGGCAGTTCTTC. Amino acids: CSAPYYQGQFF.

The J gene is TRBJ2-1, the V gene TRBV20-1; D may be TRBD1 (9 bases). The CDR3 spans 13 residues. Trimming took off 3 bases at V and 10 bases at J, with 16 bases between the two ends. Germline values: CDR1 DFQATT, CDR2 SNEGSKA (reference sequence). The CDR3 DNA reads TGCAGTGCTAGGACAGGGGGACTAGGAGAGCAGTTCTTC. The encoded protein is CSARTGGLGEQFF.

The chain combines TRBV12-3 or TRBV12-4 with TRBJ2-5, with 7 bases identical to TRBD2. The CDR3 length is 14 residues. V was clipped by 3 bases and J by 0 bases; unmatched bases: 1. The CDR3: CASSLGGYQETQYF. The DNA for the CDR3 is TGTGCCAGCAGTTTGGGGGGGTACCAAGAGACCCAGTACTTC.

CDR3 sequence: CASSYGDRGSYGYTF. The DNA of the CDR3 is TGTGCCAGCAGTTACGGGGACAGGGGAAGCTATGGCTACACCTTC. The V gene is TRBV6-5, the J gene TRBJ1-2; 10 bases align to TRBD1. The CDR3 length is 15 residues. Losses at the gene ends were 2 bases for V and 4 bases for J; bases not matched to a gene: 4. Germline assignment: CDR1 MNHEY and CDR2 SVGAGI.

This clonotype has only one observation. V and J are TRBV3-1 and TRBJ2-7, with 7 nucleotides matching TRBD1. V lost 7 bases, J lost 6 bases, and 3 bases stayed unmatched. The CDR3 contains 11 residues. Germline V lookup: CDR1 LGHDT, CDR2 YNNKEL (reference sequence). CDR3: CASKGGGEQYF. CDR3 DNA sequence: TGTGCCAGCAAAGGGGGCGGCGAGCAGTACTTC.

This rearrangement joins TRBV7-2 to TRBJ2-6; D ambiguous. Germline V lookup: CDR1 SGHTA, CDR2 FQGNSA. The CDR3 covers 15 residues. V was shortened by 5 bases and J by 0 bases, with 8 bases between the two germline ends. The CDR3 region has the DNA TGTGCCAGCAGCGGGTATAACTCTGGGGCCAACGTCCTGACTTTC. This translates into CASSGYNSGANVLTF.